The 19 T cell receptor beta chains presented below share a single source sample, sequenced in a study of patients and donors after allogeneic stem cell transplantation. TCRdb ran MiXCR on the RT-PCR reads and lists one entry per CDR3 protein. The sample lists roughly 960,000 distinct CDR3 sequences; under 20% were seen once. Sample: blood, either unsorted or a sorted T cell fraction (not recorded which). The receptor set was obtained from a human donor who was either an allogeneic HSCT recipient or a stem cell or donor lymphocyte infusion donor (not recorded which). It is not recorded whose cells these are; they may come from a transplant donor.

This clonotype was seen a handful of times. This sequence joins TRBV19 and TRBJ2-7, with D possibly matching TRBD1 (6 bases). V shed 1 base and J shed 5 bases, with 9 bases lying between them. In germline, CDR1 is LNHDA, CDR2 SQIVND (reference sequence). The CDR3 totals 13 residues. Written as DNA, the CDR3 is TGTGCCAGTAGTATAGTACCAGGGGACGAGCAGTACTTC. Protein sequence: CASSIVPGDEQYF.

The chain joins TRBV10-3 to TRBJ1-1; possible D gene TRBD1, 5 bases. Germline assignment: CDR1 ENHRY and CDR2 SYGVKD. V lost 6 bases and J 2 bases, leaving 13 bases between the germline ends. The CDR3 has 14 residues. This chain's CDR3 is CAIRDTTSNTEAFF. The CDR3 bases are TGTGCCATCAGGGACACAACTTCTAACACTGAAGCTTTCTTT.

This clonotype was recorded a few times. The CDR3 region is CASSIYAGEQYF. The CDR3 bases are TGTGCCAGTAGTATATATGCAGGGGAGCAGTACTTC. The V call is TRBV19, the J call TRBJ2-7, with a weak D call TRBD1 (5 bases). Trimming shortened V by 2 bases and J by 7 bases, and 9 bases separated the two germline ends. CDR3 length: 12 amino acids. CDR1 and CDR2 (germline): LNHDA, SQIVND (reference sequence).

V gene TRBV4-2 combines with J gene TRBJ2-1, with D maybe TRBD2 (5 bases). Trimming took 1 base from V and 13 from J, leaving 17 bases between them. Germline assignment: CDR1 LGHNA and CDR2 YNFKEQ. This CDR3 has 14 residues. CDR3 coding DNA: TGTGCCAGCAGCCAAGTCCTCGGGGAGCAGAAACAGTTCTTC. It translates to CASSQVLGEQKQFF.

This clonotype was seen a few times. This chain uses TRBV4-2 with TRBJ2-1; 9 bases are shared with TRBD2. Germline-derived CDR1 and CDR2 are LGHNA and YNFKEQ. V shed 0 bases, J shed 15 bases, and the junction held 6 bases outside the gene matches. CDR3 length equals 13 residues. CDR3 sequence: CASSQDSLAGRFF. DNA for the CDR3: TGTGCCAGCAGCCAAGATTCCCTAGCGGGAAGGTTCTTC.

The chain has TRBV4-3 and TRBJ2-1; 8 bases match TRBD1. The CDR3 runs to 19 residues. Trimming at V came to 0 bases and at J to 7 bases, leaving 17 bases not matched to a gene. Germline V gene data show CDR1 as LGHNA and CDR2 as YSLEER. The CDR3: CASSQDPPFAGQGINEQFF. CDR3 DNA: TGCGCCAGCAGCCAAGATCCCCCCTTCGCTGGACAGGGAATAAATGAGCAGTTCTTC.

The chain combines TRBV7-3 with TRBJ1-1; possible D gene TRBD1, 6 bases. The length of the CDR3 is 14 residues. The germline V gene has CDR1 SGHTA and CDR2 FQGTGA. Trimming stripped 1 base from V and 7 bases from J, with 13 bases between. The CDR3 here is CASSLNPGDLEAFF. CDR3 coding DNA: TGTGCCAGCAGCTTAAACCCAGGGGACCTTGAAGCTTTCTTT.

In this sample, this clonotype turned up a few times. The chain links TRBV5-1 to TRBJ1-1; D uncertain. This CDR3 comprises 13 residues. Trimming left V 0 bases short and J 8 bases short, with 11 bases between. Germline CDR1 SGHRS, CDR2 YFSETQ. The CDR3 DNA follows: TGCGCCAGCAGCTTGGAAGGGCTGGGGGAAGCTTTCTTT. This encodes CASSLEGLGEAFF.

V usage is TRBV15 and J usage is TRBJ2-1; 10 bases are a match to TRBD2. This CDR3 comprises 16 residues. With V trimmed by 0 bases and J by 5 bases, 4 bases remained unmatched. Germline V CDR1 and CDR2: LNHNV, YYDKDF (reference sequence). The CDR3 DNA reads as TGTGCCACCAGCAGAGATCTAGCGGGGGTGAACAATGAGCAGTTCTTC. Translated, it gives CATSRDLAGVNNEQFF.

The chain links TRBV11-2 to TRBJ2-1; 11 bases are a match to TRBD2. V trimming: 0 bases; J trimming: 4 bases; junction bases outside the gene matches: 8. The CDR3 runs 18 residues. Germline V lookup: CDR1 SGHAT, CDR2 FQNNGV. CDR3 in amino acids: CASSLDLSRTSGYNEQFF. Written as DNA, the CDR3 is TGTGCCAGCAGCTTAGATCTTTCGAGGACTAGCGGGTACAATGAGCAGTTCTTC. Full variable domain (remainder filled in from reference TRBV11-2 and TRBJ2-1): EAGVAQSPRYKIIEKRQSVAFWCNPISGHATLYWYQQILGQGPKLLIQFQNNGVVDDSQLPKDRFSAERLKGVDSTLKIQPAKLEDSAVYLCASSLDLSRTSGYNEQFFGPGTRLTVL.

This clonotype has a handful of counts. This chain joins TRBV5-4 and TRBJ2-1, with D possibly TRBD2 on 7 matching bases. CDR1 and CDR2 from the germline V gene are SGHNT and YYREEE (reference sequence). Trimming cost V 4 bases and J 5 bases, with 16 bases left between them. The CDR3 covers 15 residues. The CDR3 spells CASSLGASGDNEQFF. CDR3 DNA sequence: TGTGCCAGCAGCCTGGGGGCTAGCGGAGACAATGAGCAGTTCTTC.

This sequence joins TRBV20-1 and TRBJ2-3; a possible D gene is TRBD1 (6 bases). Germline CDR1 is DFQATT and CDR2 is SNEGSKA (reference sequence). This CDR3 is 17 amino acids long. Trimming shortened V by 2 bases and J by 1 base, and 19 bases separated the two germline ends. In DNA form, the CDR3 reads TGCAGTGCTAGACCCATTCTACCGGGACACGGCACAGATACGCAGTATTTT. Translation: CSARPILPGHGTDTQYF.

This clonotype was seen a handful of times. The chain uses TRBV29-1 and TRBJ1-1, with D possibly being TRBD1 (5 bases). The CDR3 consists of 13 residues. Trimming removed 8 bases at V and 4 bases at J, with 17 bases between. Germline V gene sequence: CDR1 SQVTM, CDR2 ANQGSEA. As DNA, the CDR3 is TGCAGCTTAAGAGCAGGGAGCGGCACTGAAGCTTTCTTT. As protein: CSLRAGSGTEAFF.

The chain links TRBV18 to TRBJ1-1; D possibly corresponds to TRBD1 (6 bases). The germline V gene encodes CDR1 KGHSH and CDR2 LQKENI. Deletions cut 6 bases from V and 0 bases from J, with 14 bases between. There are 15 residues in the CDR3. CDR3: CASSKRRDMNTEAFF. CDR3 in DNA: TGTGCCAGCTCCAAGAGGAGGGACATGAACACTGAAGCTTTCTTT.

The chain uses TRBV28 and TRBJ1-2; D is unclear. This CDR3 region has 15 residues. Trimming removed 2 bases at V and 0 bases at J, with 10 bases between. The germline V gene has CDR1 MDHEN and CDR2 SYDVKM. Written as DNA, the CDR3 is TGTGCCAGCAGTTTAGGGAAGCACACTAACTATGGCTACACCTTC. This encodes CASSLGKHTNYGYTF.

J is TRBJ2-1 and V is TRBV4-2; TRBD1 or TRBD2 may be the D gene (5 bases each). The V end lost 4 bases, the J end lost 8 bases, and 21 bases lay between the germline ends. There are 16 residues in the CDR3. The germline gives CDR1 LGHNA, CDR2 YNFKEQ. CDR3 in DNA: TGTGCCAGCAGCCCTCGAACAGGACTGCCATCTCATGAGCAGTTCTTC. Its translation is CASSPRTGLPSHEQFF.

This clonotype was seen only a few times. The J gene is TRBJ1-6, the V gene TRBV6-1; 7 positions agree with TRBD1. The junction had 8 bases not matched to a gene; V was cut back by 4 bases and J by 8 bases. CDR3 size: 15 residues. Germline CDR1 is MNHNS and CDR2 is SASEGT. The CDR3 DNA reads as TGTGCCAGCAGTGGAGAGGGGGCTGCGGATTCACCCCTCCACTTT. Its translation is CASSGEGAADSPLHF.

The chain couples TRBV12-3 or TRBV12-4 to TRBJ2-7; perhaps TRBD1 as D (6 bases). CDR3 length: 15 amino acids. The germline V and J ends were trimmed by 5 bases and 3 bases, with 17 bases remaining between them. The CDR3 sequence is CASSPQGHSLYEQYF. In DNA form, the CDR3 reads TGTGCCAGCAGTCCACAGGGACATTCCCTCTACGAGCAGTACTTC.

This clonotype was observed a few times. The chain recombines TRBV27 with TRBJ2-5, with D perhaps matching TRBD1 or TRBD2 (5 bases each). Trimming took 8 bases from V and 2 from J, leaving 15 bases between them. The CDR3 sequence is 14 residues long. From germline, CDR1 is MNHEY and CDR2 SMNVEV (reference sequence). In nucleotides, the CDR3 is TGTGCCAGCTCGCACTGGGGGAGTCAAGAGACCCAGTACTTC. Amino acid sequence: CASSHWGSQETQYF.